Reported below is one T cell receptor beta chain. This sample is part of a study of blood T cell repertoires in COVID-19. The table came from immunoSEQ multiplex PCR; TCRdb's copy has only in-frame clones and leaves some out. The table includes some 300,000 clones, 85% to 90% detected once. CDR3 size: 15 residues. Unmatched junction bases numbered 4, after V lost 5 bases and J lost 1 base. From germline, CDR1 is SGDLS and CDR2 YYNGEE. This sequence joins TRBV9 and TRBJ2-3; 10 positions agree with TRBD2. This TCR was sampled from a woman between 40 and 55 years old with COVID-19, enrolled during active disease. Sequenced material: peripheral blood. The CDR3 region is CASRSGRAGTDTQYF. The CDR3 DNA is TGTGCCAGCAGGAGCGGGAGGGCCGGCACAGATACGCAGTATTTT.